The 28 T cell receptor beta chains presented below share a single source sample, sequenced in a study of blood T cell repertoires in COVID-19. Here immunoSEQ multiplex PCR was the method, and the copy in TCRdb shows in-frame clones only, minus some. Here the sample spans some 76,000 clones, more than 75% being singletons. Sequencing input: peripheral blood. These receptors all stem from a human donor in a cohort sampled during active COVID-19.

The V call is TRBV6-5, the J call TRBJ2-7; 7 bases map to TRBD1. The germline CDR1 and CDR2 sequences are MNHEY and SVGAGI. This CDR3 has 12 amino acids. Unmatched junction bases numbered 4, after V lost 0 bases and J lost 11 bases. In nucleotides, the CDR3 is TGTGCCAGCAGTTACTCCGGACAGGACGAGTACTTC. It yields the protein CASSYSGQDEYF.

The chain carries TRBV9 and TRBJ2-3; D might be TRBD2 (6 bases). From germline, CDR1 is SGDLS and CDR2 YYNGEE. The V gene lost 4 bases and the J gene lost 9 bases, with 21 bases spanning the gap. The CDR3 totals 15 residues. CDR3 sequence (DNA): TGTGCCAGCAGCCCTTTAGGAGGGCGACTGAACACGCAGTATTTT. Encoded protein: CASSPLGGRLNTQYF.

The CDR3 coding sequence is TGTGCCAGCAGCCAAGGACTAGCGGATACGGCAGATACGCAGTATTTT. Translated, it gives CASSQGLADTADTQYF. This rearrangement joins TRBV3-1 (or the pseudogene TRBV3-2) to TRBJ2-3; TRBD2 aligns across 9 bases. Trimming removed 1 base from V and 4 bases from J; junction bases left unmatched: 6. This CDR3 has 16 residues. The germline V gene encodes CDR1 LGHDT and CDR2 YNNKEL (reference sequence).

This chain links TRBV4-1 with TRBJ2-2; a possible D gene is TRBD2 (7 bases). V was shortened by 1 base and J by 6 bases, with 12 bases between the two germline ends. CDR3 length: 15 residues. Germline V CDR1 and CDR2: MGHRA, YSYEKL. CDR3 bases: TGCGCCAGCAGCCAAGCCAGGCGGGGGCCCGGGGAGCTGTTTTTT. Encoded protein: CASSQARRGPGELFF.

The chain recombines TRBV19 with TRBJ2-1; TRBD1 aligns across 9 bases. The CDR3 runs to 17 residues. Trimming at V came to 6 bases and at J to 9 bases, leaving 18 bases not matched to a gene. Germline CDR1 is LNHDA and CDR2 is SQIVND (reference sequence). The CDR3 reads CASSSGTGRGMAGEQFF. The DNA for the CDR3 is TGTGCCAGTAGCTCCGGGACAGGGCGCGGGATGGCGGGTGAGCAGTTCTTC.

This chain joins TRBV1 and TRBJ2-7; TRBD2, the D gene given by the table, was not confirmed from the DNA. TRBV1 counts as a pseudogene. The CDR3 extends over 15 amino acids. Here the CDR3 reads CTSRDSGTSGYEQYF. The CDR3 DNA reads TGCACCAGCAGAGATTCTGGGACTAGCGGTTACGAGCAGTACTTC.

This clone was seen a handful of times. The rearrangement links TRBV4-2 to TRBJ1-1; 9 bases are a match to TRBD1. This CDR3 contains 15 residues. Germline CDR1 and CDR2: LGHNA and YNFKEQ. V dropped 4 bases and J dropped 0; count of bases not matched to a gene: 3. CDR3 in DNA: TGTGCCAGCAGCCTTACAGGGGGCATGAACACTGAAGCTTTCTTT. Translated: CASSLTGGMNTEAFF.

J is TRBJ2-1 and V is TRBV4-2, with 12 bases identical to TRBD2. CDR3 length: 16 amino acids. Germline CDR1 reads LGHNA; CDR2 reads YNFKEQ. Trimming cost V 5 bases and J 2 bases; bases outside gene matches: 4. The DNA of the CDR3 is TGTGCCAGCAGCGATAGACTAGCGGGGGCCTACAATGAGCAGTTCTTC. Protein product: CASSDRLAGAYNEQFF.

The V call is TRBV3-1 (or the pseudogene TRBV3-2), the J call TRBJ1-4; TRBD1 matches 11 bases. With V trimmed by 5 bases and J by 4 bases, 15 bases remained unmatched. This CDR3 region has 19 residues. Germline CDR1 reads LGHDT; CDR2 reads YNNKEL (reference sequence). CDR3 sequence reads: CASSLRTGGSSLGNEKLFF. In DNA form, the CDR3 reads TGTGCCAGCAGCTTACGGACAGGGGGCAGTTCGCTGGGTAATGAAAAACTGTTTTTT.

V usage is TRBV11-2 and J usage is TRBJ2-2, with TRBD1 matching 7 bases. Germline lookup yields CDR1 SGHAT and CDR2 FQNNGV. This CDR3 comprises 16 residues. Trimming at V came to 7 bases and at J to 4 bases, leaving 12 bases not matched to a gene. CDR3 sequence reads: CASKLRGDRATGELFF. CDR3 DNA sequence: TGTGCCAGCAAACTTAGAGGAGACAGGGCCACCGGGGAGCTGTTTTTT.

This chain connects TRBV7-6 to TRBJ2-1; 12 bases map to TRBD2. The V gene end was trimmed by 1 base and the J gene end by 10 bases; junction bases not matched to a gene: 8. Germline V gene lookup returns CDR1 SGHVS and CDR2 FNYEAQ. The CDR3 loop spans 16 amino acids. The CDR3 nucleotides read TGTGCCAGCAGCTTAGGGCTAGCGGGGGGGCAAGAGGAGCAGTTCTTC. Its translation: CASSLGLAGGQEEQFF.

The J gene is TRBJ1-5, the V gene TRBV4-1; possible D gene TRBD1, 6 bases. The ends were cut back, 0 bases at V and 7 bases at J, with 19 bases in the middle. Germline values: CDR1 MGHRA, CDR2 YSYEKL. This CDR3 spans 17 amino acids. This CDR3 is CASSQDHTGKGHQPQHF. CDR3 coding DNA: TGCGCCAGCAGCCAAGACCATACAGGGAAAGGTCACCAGCCCCAGCATTTT.

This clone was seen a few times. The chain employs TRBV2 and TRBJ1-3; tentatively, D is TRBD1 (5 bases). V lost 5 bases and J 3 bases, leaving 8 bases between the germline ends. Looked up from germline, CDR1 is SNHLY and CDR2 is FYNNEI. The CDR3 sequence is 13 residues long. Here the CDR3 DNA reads TGTGCCAGCAGTAGCAGGGTTGGAAACACCATATATTTT. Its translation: CASSSRVGNTIYF. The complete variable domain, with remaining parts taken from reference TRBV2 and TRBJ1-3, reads EPEVTQTPSHQVTQMGQEVILRCVPISNHLYFYWYRQILGQKVEFLVSFYNNEISEKSEIFDDQFSVERPDGSNFTLKIRSTKLEDSAMYFCASSSRVGNTIYFGEGSWLTVV.

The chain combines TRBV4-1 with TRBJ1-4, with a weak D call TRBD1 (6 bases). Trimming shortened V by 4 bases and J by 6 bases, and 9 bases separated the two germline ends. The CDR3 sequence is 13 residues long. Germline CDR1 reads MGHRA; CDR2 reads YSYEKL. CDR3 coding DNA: TGCGCCAGCAGCCGAGGGGGGGATGAAAAACTGTTTTTT. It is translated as CASSRGGDEKLFF.

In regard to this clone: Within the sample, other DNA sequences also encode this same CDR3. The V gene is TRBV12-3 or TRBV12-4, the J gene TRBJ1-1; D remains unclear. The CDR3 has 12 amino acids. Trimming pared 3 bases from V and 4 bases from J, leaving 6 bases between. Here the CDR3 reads CASSFGGTEAFF. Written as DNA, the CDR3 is TGTGCCAGCAGTTTTGGAGGCACTGAAGCTTTCTTT.

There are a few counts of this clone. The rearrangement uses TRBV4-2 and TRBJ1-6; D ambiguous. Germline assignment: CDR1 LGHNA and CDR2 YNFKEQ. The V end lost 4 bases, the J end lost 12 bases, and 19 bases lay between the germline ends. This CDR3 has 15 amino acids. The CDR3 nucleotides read TGTGCCAGCAGCCCCCGCGTAGGGCGGGGTGGACCCCTCCACTTT. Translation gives CASSPRVGRGGPLHF.

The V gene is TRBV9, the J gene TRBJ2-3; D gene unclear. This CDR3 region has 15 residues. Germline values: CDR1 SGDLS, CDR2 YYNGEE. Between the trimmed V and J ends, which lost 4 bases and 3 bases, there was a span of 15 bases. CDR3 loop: CASSPRLTTTDTQYF. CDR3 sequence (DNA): TGTGCCAGCAGCCCGCGGTTAACTACAACAGATACGCAGTATTTT.

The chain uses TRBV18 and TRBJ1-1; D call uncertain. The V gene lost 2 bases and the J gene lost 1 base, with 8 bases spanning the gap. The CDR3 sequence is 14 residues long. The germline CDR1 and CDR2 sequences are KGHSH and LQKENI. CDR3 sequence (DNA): TGTGCCAGCTCACCAGGAGGGAGGAACACTGAAGCTTTCTTT. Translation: CASSPGGRNTEAFF.

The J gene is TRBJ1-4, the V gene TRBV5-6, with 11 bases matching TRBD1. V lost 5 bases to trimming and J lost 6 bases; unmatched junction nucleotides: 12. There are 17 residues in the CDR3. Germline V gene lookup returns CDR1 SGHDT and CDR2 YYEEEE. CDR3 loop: CASSRDRGGRTDEKLFF. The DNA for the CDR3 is TGTGCCAGCAGTCGGGACAGGGGGGGACGTACGGATGAAAAACTGTTTTTT.

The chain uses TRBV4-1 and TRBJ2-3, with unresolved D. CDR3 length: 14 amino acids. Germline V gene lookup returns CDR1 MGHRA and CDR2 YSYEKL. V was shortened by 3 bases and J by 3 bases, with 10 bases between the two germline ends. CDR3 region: CASSQVRDTDTQYF. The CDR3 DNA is TGCGCCAGCAGCCAGGTTCGAGATACAGATACGCAGTATTTT.

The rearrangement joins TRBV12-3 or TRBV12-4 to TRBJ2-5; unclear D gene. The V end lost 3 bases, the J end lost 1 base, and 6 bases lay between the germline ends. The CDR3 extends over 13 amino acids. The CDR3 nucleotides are TGTGCCAGCAGTTTTACGGGCCAAGAGACCCAGTACTTC. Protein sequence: CASSFTGQETQYF.

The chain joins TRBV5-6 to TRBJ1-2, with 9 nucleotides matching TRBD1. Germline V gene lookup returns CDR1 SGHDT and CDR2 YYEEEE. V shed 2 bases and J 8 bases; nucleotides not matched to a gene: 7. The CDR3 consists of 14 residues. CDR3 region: CASSLQGASGGYTF. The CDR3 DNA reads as TGTGCCAGCAGCTTACAGGGGGCATCCGGAGGCTACACCTTC.

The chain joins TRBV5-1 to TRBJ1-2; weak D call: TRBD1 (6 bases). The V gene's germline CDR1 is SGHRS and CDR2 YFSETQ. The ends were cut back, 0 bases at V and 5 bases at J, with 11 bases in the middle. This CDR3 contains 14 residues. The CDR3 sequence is CASSLEDSYYGYTF. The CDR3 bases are TGCGCCAGCAGCTTGGAGGACAGTTATTATGGCTACACCTTC.

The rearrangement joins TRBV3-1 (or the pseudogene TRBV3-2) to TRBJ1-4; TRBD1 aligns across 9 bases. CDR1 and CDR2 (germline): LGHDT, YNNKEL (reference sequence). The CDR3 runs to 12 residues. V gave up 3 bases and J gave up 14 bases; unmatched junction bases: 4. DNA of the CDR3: TGTGCCAGCAGCCAGTCCGGACAGGGGCTGTTTTTT. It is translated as CASSQSGQGLFF.

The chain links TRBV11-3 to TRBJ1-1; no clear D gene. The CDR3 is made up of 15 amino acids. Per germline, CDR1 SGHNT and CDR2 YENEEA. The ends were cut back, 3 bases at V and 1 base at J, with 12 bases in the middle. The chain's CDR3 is CASSFFRGSNTEAFF. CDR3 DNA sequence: TGTGCCAGCAGCTTCTTCCGGGGATCGAACACTGAAGCTTTCTTT.

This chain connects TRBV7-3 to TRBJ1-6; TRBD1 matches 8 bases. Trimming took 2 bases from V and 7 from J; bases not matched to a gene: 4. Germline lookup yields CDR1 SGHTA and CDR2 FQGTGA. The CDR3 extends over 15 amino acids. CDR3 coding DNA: TGTGCCAGCAGCTTATCCAACAGGGGGAATTCACCCCTCCACTTT. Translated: CASSLSNRGNSPLHF.

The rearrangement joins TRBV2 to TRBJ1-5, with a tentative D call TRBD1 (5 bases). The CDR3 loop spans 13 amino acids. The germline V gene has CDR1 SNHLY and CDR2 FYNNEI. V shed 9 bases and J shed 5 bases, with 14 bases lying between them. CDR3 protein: CASIDRRDQPQHF. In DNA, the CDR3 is TGTGCCAGTATTGACAGACGTGATCAGCCCCAGCATTTT.

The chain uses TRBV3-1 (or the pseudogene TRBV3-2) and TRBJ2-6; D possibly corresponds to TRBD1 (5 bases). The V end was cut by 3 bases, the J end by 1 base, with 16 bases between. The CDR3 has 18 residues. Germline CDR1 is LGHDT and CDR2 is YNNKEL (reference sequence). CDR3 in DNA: TGTGCCAGCAGCCACCTGATCCCCAGGGTGTCTGGGGCCAACGTCCTGACTTTC. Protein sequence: CASSHLIPRVSGANVLTF.